The 30 T cell receptor beta chains in this list originate from one sample, sequenced in a study of brain metastases from non-small cell lung cancer. Sequencing used immunoSEQ multiplex PCR; TCRdb keeps in-frame clones, though not all of them. The data show roughly 1,200 clones, around 85% seen once. Sequencing input: tissue from a brain metastasis. The receptors were sampled from a donor aged 40 or older with non-small cell lung cancer.

This clone has a single count. The chain combines TRBV7-9 with TRBJ1-2; 9 positions agree with TRBD1. V was clipped by 1 base and J by 7 bases; unmatched bases: 7. Germline CDR1 SEHNR, CDR2 FQNEAQ (reference sequence). The CDR3 runs 15 residues. This CDR3 is CASSLETGGSGGYTF. CDR3 sequence (DNA): TGTGCCAGCAGCTTAGAGACAGGGGGGTCTGGTGGCTACACCTTC.

The chain carries TRBV18 and TRBJ1-4, with D possibly TRBD1 on 6 matching bases. V was shortened by 0 bases and J by 10 bases, with 15 bases between the two germline ends. The CDR3 loop spans 15 amino acids. Germline CDR1 reads KGHSH; CDR2 reads LQKENI. Here the CDR3 DNA reads TGTGCCAGCTCACCACCGTCAGGGGTGCTGGGAAAACTGTTTTTT. Residues: CASSPPSGVLGKLFF.

The chain employs TRBV18 and TRBJ1-1; D is perhaps TRBD1 (5 bases). CDR3 size: 13 residues. CDR1 and CDR2 from the germline V gene are KGHSH and LQKENI. Trimming took 3 bases from V and 3 from J, leaving 8 bases between them. The CDR3 loop is CASSPRRDTEAFF. CDR3 DNA: TGTGCCAGCTCACCTCGCAGGGACACTGAAGCTTTCTTT.

The chain is built from TRBV29-1 and TRBJ1-4; D gene ambiguous. Looked up from germline, CDR1 is SQVTM and CDR2 is ANQGSEA. Deletions cut 7 bases from V and 8 bases from J, with 17 bases between. This CDR3 comprises 13 residues. The CDR3 DNA sequence: TGCAGCGGCCAGGAGGTGAGCGGGGAAAAACTGTTTTTT. Translation: CSGQEVSGEKLFF.

The chain has TRBV9 and TRBJ2-5, with D hard to call. The V gene lost 3 bases and the J gene lost 4 bases, with 1 base spanning the gap. This CDR3 has 10 residues. CDR1 and CDR2 (germline): SGDLS, YYNGEE. CDR3 region: CASSGETQYF. The CDR3 DNA follows: TGTGCCAGCAGCGGAGAGACCCAGTACTTC.

The chain has TRBV7-2 and TRBJ2-3, with 9 bases that match TRBD2. The V and J ends lost 1 base and 0 bases, in that order; junction bases with no gene match: 5. Per the germline V gene, CDR1 is SGHTA and CDR2 is FQGNSA. CDR3 length: 17 residues. CDR3 sequence (DNA): TGTGCCAGCAGCTTAGGGACTAGCGCCTCTAGCACAGATACGCAGTATTTT. Translating gives CASSLGTSASSTDTQYF.

This clone turned up a few times. The V call is TRBV14, the J call TRBJ1-1; possible D gene TRBD1, 6 bases. V lost 3 bases and J lost 3, with 11 bases in between. Germline V CDR1 and CDR2: SGHDN, FVKESK. The CDR3 spans 14 residues. The CDR3 here is CASSHRDTYTEAFF. Here the CDR3 DNA reads TGTGCCAGCAGCCATCGGGACACCTACACTGAAGCTTTCTTT.

V is TRBV3-1 (or the pseudogene TRBV3-2) and J is TRBJ2-5, with TRBD2 identical over 7 bases. The germline CDR1 and CDR2 sequences are LGHDT and YNNKEL (reference sequence). With V trimmed by 4 bases and J by 5 bases, 25 bases remained unmatched. The CDR3 consists of 20 residues. The CDR3 DNA sequence: TGTGCCAGCAGCCCACCCCCCTCCTTAGTGGGAGGGCCGAGATGGGAGACCCAGTACTTC. The encoded protein is CASSPPPSLVGGPRWETQYF.

The J gene is TRBJ2-3, the V gene TRBV28, with 11 bases identical to TRBD2. V shed 3 bases, J shed 2 bases, and the junction held 7 bases outside the gene matches. The CDR3 loop spans 17 amino acids. Germline CDR1 MDHEN, CDR2 SYDVKM. CDR3 sequence: CASSFRALAGDTDTQYF. CDR3 bases: TGTGCCAGCAGTTTCAGAGCACTAGCGGGAGACACAGATACGCAGTATTTT.

Notes on this clone: Mismatch with germline at one junction end may stem from a read error. V is TRBV7-6 and J is TRBJ2-1; TRBD2 is a possible D gene (6 bases). The CDR3 is 14 amino acids. CDR1 and CDR2 from the germline V gene are SGHVS and FNYEAQ. In DNA, the CDR3 is TGTGCCAGCAGCGCCCGGGAGACTACCAATGAACAGTTCTTC. It codes for CASSARETTNEQFF.

This clone was seen once. The junction shows a germline mismatch at one end, possibly a read error. This sequence joins TRBV28 and TRBJ2-4; 7 nucleotides align to TRBD1. The CDR3 has 17 amino acids. The germline V gene has CDR1 MDHEN and CDR2 SYDVKM. The CDR3, as DNA: TGTGCCAACAGTTTAGTCGGGGTTGGACAGGACAAAAACATTCAGTACTTC. It translates to CANSLVGVGQDKNIQYF.

The chain combines TRBV29-1 with TRBJ2-1, with a tentative D call TRBD1 (6 bases). The germline V gene has CDR1 SQVTM and CDR2 ANQGSEA. Deletions cut 7 bases from V and 6 bases from J, with 16 bases between. The length of the CDR3 is 13 residues. The CDR3 region is CSGGAGAVNEQFF. DNA for the CDR3: TGCAGCGGTGGTGCAGGGGCTGTCAATGAGCAGTTCTTC.

The chain recombines TRBV19 with TRBJ2-1; 7 positions match TRBD1. The CDR3 covers 13 residues. V shed 5 bases, J shed 9 bases, and the junction held 7 bases outside the gene matches. Germline CDR1 is LNHDA and CDR2 is SQIVND (reference sequence). CDR3 sequence: CASSFDRVREQFF. CDR3 DNA: TGTGCCAGTAGTTTTGACAGGGTTCGTGAGCAGTTCTTC.

The chain has TRBV5-6 and TRBJ1-1; D ambiguous. The CDR3 is 14 amino acids. Looked up from germline, CDR1 is SGHDT and CDR2 is YYEEEE. V was pared by 0 bases and J by 7 bases, with 13 bases between. DNA for the CDR3: TGTGCCAGCAGCTTGGTGGTTAGTGCAGTTGAAGCTTTCTTT. Amino acid sequence: CASSLVVSAVEAFF.

V is TRBV30 and J is TRBJ2-7; the match to TRBD2 covers 9 bases. The CDR3 totals 13 residues. CDR1 and CDR2 from the germline V gene are GTSNPN and SVGIG (reference sequence). With 0 bases clipped from V and 3 bases from J, the junction kept 0 bases outside the gene matches. This CDR3 reads CAWSVLAGYEQYF. CDR3 bases: TGTGCCTGGAGTGTACTAGCGGGCTACGAGCAGTACTTC.

V gene TRBV29-1 combines with J gene TRBJ2-1, with 8 bases fitting TRBD2. CDR1 SQVTM and CDR2 ANQGSEA come from the germline V gene. This CDR3 comprises 14 residues. V shed 3 bases and J 5 bases; nucleotides not matched to a gene: 6. The CDR3 DNA reads as TGCAGCGTTGAGAAGCGGGAGAAAAACAATGAGCAGTTCTTC. This translates into CSVEKREKNNEQFF.

Comments on this clone: A read error may account for a junction end that differs from germline. Other DNA sequences in the same sample also yield this CDR3. The rearrangement links TRBV18 to TRBJ2-7; D is unresolved. Germline lookup yields CDR1 KGHSH and CDR2 LQKENI. The CDR3 is made up of 14 amino acids. The CDR3 region is CASSPPSSFYEQYF. The CDR3 DNA reads as TGTGCCAGTTCACCCCCCTCGAGTTTTTACGAGCAGTACTTC.

For this clone: At one end the junction does not follow the germline gene, possibly because of a read error. The chain employs TRBV7-9 and TRBJ1-1, with D possibly being TRBD1 (6 bases). Germline V gives CDR1 SEHNR, CDR2 FQNEAQ (reference sequence). The CDR3 length is 14 residues. The CDR3 bases are TGTGCCAGCAGCTCGCAAGGGGGATACACTGAAGCTTTTTTT. Amino acid sequence: CASSSQGGYTEAFF.

About this clone itself: This sample includes further DNA sequences coding for the same CDR3. The V and J genes are TRBV30 and TRBJ2-7; 8 bases agree with TRBD1. There are 11 residues in the CDR3. CDR1 and CDR2 from the germline V gene are GTSNPN and SVGIG (reference sequence). J was trimmed by 4 bases and V by 7 bases; bases with no gene match: 3. The CDR3 here is CALDRVYEQYF. CDR3 coding DNA: TGTGCCTTGGACAGGGTTTACGAGCAGTACTTC.

The rearrangement joins TRBV19 to TRBJ2-6; D is undetermined. The germline V gene encodes CDR1 LNHDA and CDR2 SQIVND (reference sequence). There are 13 residues in the CDR3. Trimming stripped 5 bases from V and 2 bases from J, with 4 bases between. The CDR3 coding sequence is TGTGCCAGTAGTCTAACTGGGGCCAACGTCCTGACTTTC. Its translation is CASSLTGANVLTF.

A word on this clone: Germline is not matched at one junction end, which may reflect a read error. This chain connects TRBV2 to TRBJ2-2, with a possible D match to TRBD2 (6 bases). CDR1 SNHLY and CDR2 FYNNEI come from the germline V gene. The CDR3 length is 14 residues. The chain's CDR3 is CVSSGTRPTGELFF. CDR3 nucleotides: TGTGTCAGCAGTGGGACTCGCCCCACCGGGGAGCTGTTTTTT.

The chain has TRBV12-3 or TRBV12-4 and TRBJ1-5, with D tentatively TRBD1 (6 bases). The CDR3 length is 12 residues. Trimming left V 5 bases short and J 7 bases short, with 9 bases between. In DNA, the CDR3 is TGTGCCAGCAGTGTACAGGGCCAGCCCCAGCATTTT. Translation gives CASSVQGQPQHF.

The genes are TRBV6-6 and TRBJ1-6; tentatively, D is TRBD1 (6 bases). CDR1 MNHNY and CDR2 SVGAGI come from the germline V gene (reference sequence). V was trimmed by 10 bases and J by 14 bases, leaving 21 bases between them. CDR3 size: 13 residues. The CDR3 nucleotides are TGTGCCACCCGTGACGGGACATCGTCCACCCTCCACTTT. Its translation: CATRDGTSSTLHF.

This chain links TRBV18 with TRBJ2-1; D gene ambiguous. Germline V CDR1 and CDR2: KGHSH, LQKENI. This CDR3 is 16 amino acids long. Trimming left V 1 base short and J 0 bases short, with 10 bases between. The CDR3 nucleotides read TGTGCCAGCTCACCACTTTCCCCCAGCTCCTACAATGAGCAGTTCTTC. Amino acids: CASSPLSPSSYNEQFF.

This chain joins TRBV11-3 and TRBJ2-1, with TRBD2 as a possible D gene (6 bases). The germline CDR1 and CDR2 sequences are SGHNT and YENEEA. V shed 4 bases and J shed 3 bases, with 13 bases lying between them. The CDR3 sequence is 15 residues long. CDR3 nucleotide sequence: TGTGCCAGCAGCTGGGCTAGCGAGGACTACAATGAGCAGTTCTTC. Translated: CASSWASEDYNEQFF.

This rearrangement joins TRBV13 to TRBJ1-6; TRBD1 might be the D (5 bases). V was pared by 5 bases and J by 9 bases, with 17 bases between. CDR3 length equals 15 residues. Germline CDR1 is PRHDT and CDR2 is FYEKMQ (reference sequence). The CDR3 DNA reads as TGTGCCAGCAGCCAGGGACTCCAGGGAAGTTCACCCCTCCACTTT. Encoded protein: CASSQGLQGSSPLHF.

The chain couples TRBV7-3 to TRBJ1-1; TRBD1 matches at 9 bases. The J segment lost 4 bases and the V segment lost 5 bases, leaving 8 bases of the junction unmatched. CDR1 and CDR2 from the germline V gene are SGHTA and FQGTGA. The CDR3 is 15 residues long. The chain's CDR3 is CASSDEGQGRTEAFF. CDR3 nucleotides: TGTGCCAGCAGCGACGAGGGACAGGGACGCACTGAAGCTTTCTTT.

This clone has more than one count but fewer than ten. V is TRBV12-3 or TRBV12-4 and J is TRBJ1-2, with a possible D match to TRBD1 (5 bases). V was trimmed by 6 bases and J by 6 bases, leaving 11 bases between them. The CDR3 is 12 residues long. The CDR3 DNA reads as TGTGCCAGCAGGTCGGGACCGGATGGCTACACCTTC. It encodes CASRSGPDGYTF.

This clone was counted only a few times. The V and J genes are TRBV6-6 and TRBJ1-1; D is uncertain. V lost 7 bases and J lost 5, with 14 bases in between. Germline V gene data show CDR1 as MNHNY and CDR2 as SVGAGI (reference sequence). This CDR3 is 13 amino acids long. The CDR3 spells CASTLRAGTEAFF. DNA for the CDR3: TGTGCCAGCACCCTCCGGGCGGGAACTGAAGCTTTCTTT.

The rearrangement joins TRBV23-1 to TRBJ2-2, with TRBD1 identical over 11 bases. TRBV23-1 is an ORF for which the function is uncertain. The V gene end was trimmed by 0 bases and the J gene end by 6 bases; junction bases not matched to a gene: 6. The CDR3 consists of 17 residues. CDR3 DNA: TGCGCCAGCAGTCAATCGATTAGGACAGGGGGCTCCGGGGAGCTGTTTTTT. Translation gives CASSQSIRTGGSGELFF.